This TCR beta chain was sequenced in a study of blood T cells in healthy people across ages. Study-level results: Expanded clonotype changes were possibly confounded by unknown donor CMV status. In older individuals, TCR beta diversity per million T cells was lower, falling roughly linearly with age.

This CDR3 region has 14 residues. The germline CDR1 and CDR2 sequences are DFQATT and SNEGSKA (reference sequence). V lost 3 bases to trimming and J lost 5 bases; unmatched junction nucleotides: 5. Russia was home to the donors, healthy Caucasian individuals aged roughly 6 to 100. Of note for this clonotype: Its antigen is currently unknown.

Primed by a sample-barcoded 5' primer and a J-beta primer mix, a second PCR proceeded for 7 to 11 cycles. The authors tagged each cDNA molecule using a template-switch adaptor with 12 random nucleotides. MiXCR, applied by TCRdb to the 5' RACE reads, yields one record per CDR3 protein. The table records some 640,000 distinct CDR3 sequences, roughly 49% of them present only once. The receptor was isolated from a woman aged 60 to 75 in good health. The rearrangement uses TRBV20-1 and TRBJ2-1, with 9 bases identical to TRBD2. Input material: blood. In nucleotides, the CDR3 is TGCAGTGCTAGGAGCGGGAGGATCCACAATGAGCAGTTCTTC. It translates to CSARSGRIHNEQFF.